Each of the 31 T cell receptor beta chains below was sequenced from the same sample in a study of metastatic and nonmetastatic thyroid tumors. No patient had received any treatment before thyroid surgery. TCRdb re-clonotyped the PCR reads through MiXCR. The sample yields about 6,100 clones, approximately 30% seen once. The sequenced sample consisted of adjacent normal tissue. The source of these receptors is a female donor with papillary thyroid cancer or a benign thyroid nodule (not recorded which). Some clones in this sample may be carry-over from other donors' samples.

In its sample, this clone ranks as medium-sized. V is TRBV20-1 and J is TRBJ2-3, with 7 positions matching TRBD2. Germline lookup yields CDR1 DFQATT and CDR2 SNEGSKA (reference sequence). The ends lost 1 base at V and 2 bases at J; junction bases unmatched: 12. The CDR3 is made up of 17 amino acids. The CDR3 here is CSARGNTAGDYTDTQYF. For the CDR3, the DNA is TGCAGTGCTAGAGGGAATACTGCGGGGGATTACACAGATACGCAGTATTTT.

The chain combines TRBV7-8 with TRBJ2-7; D is possibly TRBD1 or TRBD2 (6 bases each). Trimming stripped 2 bases from V and 3 bases from J, with 14 bases between. CDR3 length: 15 amino acids. Germline CDR1 is SGHVS and CDR2 is FQNEAQ. The CDR3 here is CASSLSPGAGYEQYF. In nucleotides, the CDR3 is TGTGCCAGCAGCTTATCTCCGGGGGCTGGCTACGAGCAGTACTTC.

The CDR3, as DNA: TGCAGTGCCCCCATGGACAGGGGTCCTTCCTACGAGCAGTACTTC. Translated, it gives CSAPMDRGPSYEQYF. The V gene is TRBV20-1, the J gene TRBJ2-7, with 9 bases aligning to TRBD1. Trimming took 6 bases from V and 1 from J; bases not matched to a gene: 10. CDR1 and CDR2 from the germline V gene are DFQATT and SNEGSKA (reference sequence). The CDR3 has 15 amino acids.

This clone was seen a handful of times. V is TRBV12-3 or TRBV12-4 and J is TRBJ2-1, with 8 bases identical to TRBD2. CDR3 size: 14 residues. The V and J ends lost 7 bases and 8 bases, in that order; junction bases with no gene match: 10. The CDR3 coding sequence is TGTGCCAGCAACTTCCGGGGCGGGAGGCATGAGCAGTTCTTC. Translated: CASNFRGGRHEQFF.

This clone was found many times. This chain uses TRBV6-1 with TRBJ1-2, with D unresolved. Germline V gene lookup returns CDR1 MNHNS and CDR2 SASEGT. CDR3 length: 13 amino acids. The V gene lost 2 bases and the J gene lost 2 bases, with 6 bases spanning the gap. This CDR3 reads CASSERKNYGYTF. CDR3 coding DNA: TGTGCCAGCAGTGAACGGAAAAACTATGGCTACACCTTC.

By sample fraction, this clone is large. The gene calls are TRBV6-6 and TRBJ2-7; D is possibly TRBD2 (6 bases). Germline CDR1 MNHNY, CDR2 SVGAGI (reference sequence). V was cut by 2 bases and J by 0 bases, with 26 bases left in between. This CDR3 spans 20 amino acids. CDR3 residues: CASSYAITGTPARLSYEQYF. As DNA, the CDR3 is TGTGCCAGCAGTTACGCAATCACCGGGACTCCGGCCCGCCTCTCCTACGAGCAGTACTTC.

This sequence joins TRBV11-1 and TRBJ2-4, with TRBD2 identical over 16 bases. The DNA end is more similar to TRBJ2-5, so the J call may be wrong. The CDR3 spans 18 residues. Germline values: CDR1 SGHAT, CDR2 FQDESV (reference sequence). For the CDR3, the DNA is TGTGCCAGCAGCCCGACCGGGACTAGCGGGAGGGCGGGAGAGACCCAGTACTTC. This sequence encodes CASSPTGTSGRAGETQYF.

This clone occurred once. This specimen includes other DNA sequences encoding the same CDR3. V and J are TRBV20-1 and TRBJ2-3; the D gene is possibly TRBD2 (6 bases). Germline V lookup: CDR1 DFQATT, CDR2 SNEGSKA (reference sequence). Trimming took 1 base from V and 7 from J, leaving 12 bases between them. The CDR3 loop spans 13 amino acids. CDR3 nucleotide sequence: TGCAGTGCTAGAGGCGGAGGGTCGAATACGCAGTATTTT. Protein product: CSARGGGSNTQYF.

J is TRBJ2-2 and V is TRBV6-1; D is perhaps TRBD2 (5 bases). CDR1 is MNHNS and CDR2 is SASEGT in the germline V gene. V lost 7 bases to trimming and J lost 1 base, with 10 bases between them. The CDR3 loop spans 14 amino acids. CDR3 region: CASTEGRNTGELFF. The CDR3 DNA is TGTGCCAGCACCGAGGGCAGGAACACCGGGGAGCTGTTTTTT.

V gene TRBV20-1 combines with J gene TRBJ2-7; 10 nucleotides line up with TRBD2. CDR1 DFQATT and CDR2 SNEGSKA come from the germline V gene (reference sequence). The CDR3 consists of 16 residues. The ends lost 0 bases at V and 0 bases at J; junction bases unmatched: 5. The CDR3 here is CSAREVPSGSSYEQYF. The DNA of the CDR3 is TGCAGTGCTAGAGAGGTCCCTAGCGGGAGCTCCTACGAGCAGTACTTC.

The chain has TRBV3-1 and TRBJ2-4; TRBD1 matches 8 bases. Per the germline V gene, CDR1 is LGHDT and CDR2 is YNNKEL (reference sequence). The J segment lost 2 bases and the V segment lost 1 base, leaving 1 base of the junction unmatched. The CDR3 spans 15 residues. CDR3 DNA sequence: TGTGCCAGCAGCCAAGGGACAGGGCCCAAAAACATTCAGTACTTC. Its protein is CASSQGTGPKNIQYF. Full variable domain (remainder filled in from reference TRBV3-1 and TRBJ2-4): DTAVSQTPKYLVTQMGNDKSIKCEQNLGHDTMYWYKQDSKKFLKIMFSYNNKELIINETVPNRFSPKSPDKAHLNLHINSLELGDSAVYFCASSQGTGPKNIQYFGAGTRLSVL.

By frequency in the sample, this clone is medium-sized. The chain employs TRBV30 and TRBJ2-3; no reliable D call. The germline V gene encodes CDR1 GTSNPN and CDR2 SVGIG (reference sequence). There are 13 residues in the CDR3. Trimming took 4 bases from V and 5 from J, leaving 13 bases between them. The DNA for the CDR3 is TGTGCCTGGACTGGGATTTCCCGAGATACGCAGTATTTT. Its translation: CAWTGISRDTQYF.

The chain combines TRBV11-2 with TRBJ1-3, with a weak D call TRBD1 (6 bases). The CDR3 consists of 17 residues. V lost 1 base, J lost 0 bases, and 13 bases lay in between. CDR1 SGHAT and CDR2 FQNNGV come from the germline V gene. CDR3 DNA sequence: TGTGCCAGCAGCTTAGGGGGGCGCCGACGCTCTGGAAACACCATATATTTT. Its protein is CASSLGGRRRSGNTIYF.

In this sample, this clone turned up a few times. The chain recombines TRBV6-2 or TRBV6-3 with TRBJ2-1; unclear D gene. Germline V CDR1 and CDR2: MNHEY, SVGEGT. This CDR3 spans 11 amino acids. The V end lost 2 bases, the J end lost 6 bases, and 2 bases lay between the germline ends. The CDR3 is CASSYGNEQFF. In nucleotides, the CDR3 is TGTGCCAGCAGTTACGGCAATGAGCAGTTCTTC.

The chain couples TRBV5-1 to TRBJ2-7; no clear D gene. Looked up from germline, CDR1 is SGHRS and CDR2 is YFSETQ. The CDR3 extends over 12 amino acids. Trimming took 4 bases from V and 4 from J, leaving 9 bases between them. CDR3 protein: CASSTAGYEQYF. The CDR3 DNA sequence: TGCGCCAGCAGCACAGCAGGATACGAGCAGTACTTC.

This clone came up a few times. V gene TRBV6-2 or TRBV6-3 combines with J gene TRBJ1-1; 11 bases are shared with TRBD1. The CDR3 covers 18 residues. Germline lookup yields CDR1 MNHEY and CDR2 SVGEGT. V was clipped by 0 bases and J by 4 bases; unmatched bases: 10. The CDR3 DNA reads as TGTGCCAGCAGTTACTCGGAAGGACAGGGGGCGCGGGGCACTGAAGCTTTCTTT. Translated: CASSYSEGQGARGTEAFF.

The genes are TRBV11-2 and TRBJ1-6; D unresolved. Germline V lookup: CDR1 SGHAT, CDR2 FQNNGV. The CDR3 extends over 16 amino acids. V was clipped by 5 bases and J by 4 bases, with 15 bases between them. CDR3 sequence: CASSEEAFSYNSPLHF. CDR3 DNA sequence: TGTGCCAGCAGCGAAGAAGCCTTCTCGTATAATTCACCCCTCCACTTT.

This clone was seen only a few times. The gene calls are TRBV20-1 and TRBJ1-2; possibly TRBD1 for D (5 bases). Germline CDR1 DFQATT, CDR2 SNEGSKA (reference sequence). The CDR3 length is 15 residues. Trimming shortened V by 2 bases and J by 1 base, and 14 bases separated the two germline ends. The CDR3 loop reads CSARLQGSLNYGYTF. DNA of the CDR3: TGCAGTGCTAGACTTCAGGGCTCTCTTAACTATGGCTACACCTTC.

J is TRBJ2-1 and V is TRBV20-1; the match to TRBD1 covers 8 bases. Trimming at V came to 6 bases and at J to 9 bases, leaving 13 bases not matched to a gene. This CDR3 comprises 14 residues. From germline, CDR1 is DFQATT and CDR2 SNEGSKA (reference sequence). This CDR3 reads CSAGQGSFDAEQFF. In nucleotides, the CDR3 is TGCAGTGCCGGACAGGGCTCGTTTGATGCTGAGCAGTTCTTC.

This clone is large by share. The chain has TRBV11-2 and TRBJ1-3; D unresolved. The CDR3 runs to 14 residues. Germline V gives CDR1 SGHAT, CDR2 FQNNGV. The V gene lost 5 bases and the J gene lost 0 bases, with 8 bases spanning the gap. The CDR3 region has the DNA TGTGCCAGCAGCCCCGACGGCTCTGGAAACACCATATATTTT. It codes for CASSPDGSGNTIYF.

In this sample, this clone turned up a few times. The rearrangement uses TRBV5-1 and TRBJ2-7, with 11 bases lining up with TRBD2. Trimming cost V 4 bases and J 1 base; bases outside gene matches: 4. This CDR3 has 15 amino acids. Germline lookup yields CDR1 SGHRS and CDR2 YFSETQ. The CDR3 DNA follows: TGCGCCAGCAGCCCTACTAGCGGGAGATCCTACGAGCAGTACTTC. Translation gives CASSPTSGRSYEQYF. Full variable domain (remainder filled in from reference TRBV5-1 and TRBJ2-7): KAGVTQTPRYLIKTRGQQVTLSCSPISGHRSVSWYQQTPGQGLQFLFEYFSETQRNKGNFPGRFSGRQFSNSRSEMNVSTLELGDSALYLCASSPTSGRSYEQYFGPGTRLTVT.

The J gene is TRBJ2-3, the V gene TRBV5-1; the D is unclear. The CDR3 runs to 16 residues. Trimming removed 0 bases from V and 3 bases from J, with 14 bases in between. CDR1 and CDR2 (germline): SGHRS, YFSETQ. CDR3 in DNA: TGCGCCAGCAGCTTGGAGCAGGCCCTTAGGACAGATACGCAGTATTTT. It specifies CASSLEQALRTDTQYF.

Only a few counts were recorded for this clone. This rearrangement joins TRBV25-1 to TRBJ1-2, with 8 bases identical to TRBD1. After removal of 3 bases from V and 1 base from J, the junction contained 4 bases not matched to a gene. Germline CDR1 MGHDK, CDR2 SYGVNS. There are 15 residues in the CDR3. CDR3 residues: CASSDPGQGNYGYTF. The DNA for the CDR3 is TGTGCCAGCAGTGACCCAGGACAGGGTAACTATGGCTACACCTTC.

The sample holds a few counts of this clone. The chain joins TRBV28 to TRBJ1-6, with D possibly matching TRBD1 (6 bases). The CDR3 has 15 amino acids. V was shortened by 3 bases and J by 5 bases, with 11 bases between the two germline ends. Germline CDR1 is MDHEN and CDR2 is SYDVKM. DNA for the CDR3: TGTGCCAGCAGTTTCGCGGGGGCGGATAATTCACCCCTCCACTTT. Translating gives CASSFAGADNSPLHF.

The chain has TRBV11-1 and TRBJ2-1; TRBD2 aligns across 12 bases. V was clipped by 1 base and J by 7 bases; unmatched bases: 5. CDR3 length: 16 residues. Looked up from germline, CDR1 is SGHAT and CDR2 is FQDESV (reference sequence). The CDR3 protein is CASSLGLAGDLNEQFF. The CDR3, as DNA: TGTGCCAGCAGCTTAGGACTAGCGGGAGATCTGAATGAGCAGTTCTTC.

In this sample, this clone turned up a few times. The V and J genes are TRBV15 and TRBJ2-7, with unresolved D. The CDR3 loop spans 15 amino acids. CDR1 and CDR2 (germline): LNHNV, YYDKDF (reference sequence). Trimming stripped 0 bases from V and 6 bases from J, with 15 bases between. The CDR3 region has the DNA TGTGCCACCAGCAGAGATTTGGTATTCATGGCCGAGCAGTACTTC. Translation: CATSRDLVFMAEQYF.

The chain couples TRBV6-2 or TRBV6-3 to TRBJ2-7; TRBD1 matches at 7 bases. The CDR3 totals 15 residues. Germline CDR1 MNHEY, CDR2 SVGEGT. The ends lost 2 bases at V and 6 bases at J; junction bases unmatched: 10. The CDR3 here is CASSYVLGGPGEQYF. The DNA of the CDR3 is TGTGCCAGCAGTTACGTTCTAGGGGGCCCCGGCGAGCAGTACTTC.

The chain carries TRBV7-9 and TRBJ2-1; maybe TRBD2 (6 bases). The CDR3 has 14 amino acids. Germline CDR1 reads SEHNR; CDR2 reads FQNEAQ (reference sequence). V shed 4 bases and J shed 6 bases, with 13 bases lying between them. The CDR3, as DNA: TGTGCCAGCAGCTCGCCCCGGGGAGGCAATGAGCAGTTCTTC. Translation: CASSSPRGGNEQFF.

The V call is TRBV20-1, the J call TRBJ2-7; possible D gene TRBD2, 6 bases. Trimming took off 6 bases at V and 6 bases at J, with 21 bases between the two ends. Germline CDR1 DFQATT, CDR2 SNEGSKA (reference sequence). The CDR3 consists of 14 residues. The CDR3 protein is CSATPLGGSSEQYF. The CDR3 region has the DNA TGCAGTGCCACCCCTTTGGGGGGTAGCTCCGAGCAGTACTTC.

This clone is judged medium-sized. The V and J genes are TRBV4-3 and TRBJ1-6; D is unresolved. Trimming removed 1 base from V and 9 bases from J, with 10 bases in between. CDR3 length: 14 residues. Looked up from germline, CDR1 is LGHNA and CDR2 is YSLEER. The CDR3 sequence is CASSQGEDGSPLHF. The CDR3 region has the DNA TGCGCCAGCAGCCAAGGAGAGGACGGTTCACCCCTCCACTTT.

This clone was found a few times. The J gene is TRBJ2-7, the V gene TRBV6-1; 12 nucleotides align to TRBD2. CDR3 length: 17 residues. V shed 7 bases, J shed 4 bases, and the junction held 14 bases outside the gene matches. The germline CDR1 and CDR2 sequences are MNHNS and SASEGT. CDR3 sequence reads: CASTPFLTSGSAYEQYF. CDR3 nucleotides: TGTGCCAGCACCCCCTTCCTGACTAGCGGGAGTGCTTACGAGCAGTACTTC.